The 32 T cell receptor beta chains below come from one sample, sequenced in a study of lymphopenia after photon versus proton radiotherapy. Sequencing used immunoSEQ multiplex PCR; TCRdb keeps in-frame clones, though not all of them. The sample consists of about 30,000 clones, about 94% of them appearing once. Sequencing was performed on peripheral blood, taken from a patient treated with photon-based radiotherapy. These receptors were collected from a woman aged 45 to 65 with cholangiocarcinoma.

This clone was counted once. This chain links TRBV5-1 with TRBJ1-2, with no clear D. Germline lookup yields CDR1 SGHRS and CDR2 YFSETQ. V was cut by 0 bases and J by 1 base, with 4 bases left in between. The CDR3 is 13 amino acids. CDR3 amino acids: CASSLEVNYGYTF. CDR3 bases: TGCGCCAGCAGCTTGGAGGTTAACTATGGCTACACCTTC. The full variable domain, in which reference TRBV5-1 and TRBJ1-2 provide the parts outside the CDR3, is KAGVTQTPRYLIKTRGQQVTLSCSPISGHRSVSWYQQTPGQGLQFLFEYFSETQRNKGNFPGRFSGRQFSNSRSEMNVSTLELGDSALYLCASSLEVNYGYTFGSGTRLTVV.

The chain has TRBV18 and TRBJ2-1; D call uncertain. Germline loops: CDR1 KGHSH, CDR2 LQKENI. Trimming shortened V by 3 bases and J by 5 bases, and 11 bases separated the two germline ends. The CDR3 sequence is 14 residues long. The CDR3 sequence: CASSPRQANNEQFF. CDR3 sequence (DNA): TGTGCCAGCTCACCTAGGCAAGCGAACAATGAGCAGTTCTTC.

The genes are TRBV19 and TRBJ1-2; 11 nucleotides align to TRBD1. Germline V lookup: CDR1 LNHDA, CDR2 SQIVND (reference sequence). The V and J ends lost 5 bases and 4 bases, in that order; junction bases with no gene match: 6. The CDR3 runs 15 residues. This CDR3 reads CASSSGQGASYGYTF. The CDR3 DNA is TGTGCCAGTAGTTCTGGACAGGGGGCCTCCTATGGCTACACCTTC.

The gene calls are TRBV19 and TRBJ2-5, with TRBD2 matching over 7 bases. The J segment lost 5 bases and the V segment lost 9 bases, leaving 9 bases of the junction unmatched. Germline V gene lookup returns CDR1 LNHDA and CDR2 SQIVND (reference sequence). There are 13 residues in the CDR3. The CDR3 reads CASRSGGWETQYF. CDR3 bases: TGTGCCAGCAGATCCGGGGGGTGGGAGACCCAGTACTTC.

The V call is TRBV30, the J call TRBJ2-1; D call uncertain. This CDR3 has 14 amino acids. Per the germline V gene, CDR1 is GTSNPN and CDR2 is SVGIG (reference sequence). Trimming removed 0 bases from V and 5 bases from J, with 11 bases in between. The CDR3 DNA reads TGTGCCTGGAGTGTAGGAACTAACAACAATGAGCAGTTCTTC. This encodes CAWSVGTNNNEQFF.

A few counts support this clone. The chain is built from TRBV11-2 and TRBJ1-2, with no clear D. Trimming shortened V by 3 bases and J by 5 bases, and 7 bases separated the two germline ends. The CDR3 contains 12 residues. Germline V lookup: CDR1 SGHAT, CDR2 FQNNGV. The CDR3 loop is CASSLAVYGYTF. The CDR3 coding sequence is TGTGCCAGCAGCTTGGCAGTGTATGGCTACACCTTC.

CDR3 residues: CASRPPGGRNTEAFF. In nucleotides, the CDR3 is TGTGCCAGCAGACCCCCCGGAGGGAGGAACACTGAAGCTTTCTTT. The genes are TRBV6-5 and TRBJ1-1; D is unclear. The V gene's germline CDR1 is MNHEY and CDR2 SVGAGI. The V and J ends lost 6 bases and 1 base respectively, with 15 bases between them. The CDR3 totals 15 residues.

This rearrangement joins TRBV2 to TRBJ2-1, with D hard to call. Germline V gene data show CDR1 as SNHLY and CDR2 as FYNNEI. Trimming stripped 6 bases from V and 12 bases from J, with 18 bases between. The CDR3 contains 13 residues. CDR3 residues: CASSYREESGQFF. In nucleotides, the CDR3 is TGTGCCAGCAGCTACCGAGAGGAGTCTGGGCAGTTCTTC.

This clone was counted a single time. The chain combines TRBV9 with TRBJ2-1, with D hard to call. Trimming removed 0 bases from V and 10 bases from J, with 11 bases in between. There are 13 residues in the CDR3. CDR1 and CDR2 (germline): SGDLS, YYNGEE. Here the CDR3 DNA reads TGTGCCAGCAGCGTAGTAGCCCTGGGCGAGCAGTTCTTC. It codes for CASSVVALGEQFF.

About this clone itself: This same CDR3 is encoded by further DNA sequences in the sample. J is TRBJ1-3 and V is TRBV5-1; 8 positions agree with TRBD1. The junction had 2 bases not matched to a gene; V was cut back by 2 bases and J by 4 bases. Germline loops: CDR1 SGHRS, CDR2 YFSETQ. The CDR3 loop spans 14 amino acids. The CDR3 protein is CASSFDRGGNTIYF. DNA for the CDR3: TGCGCCAGCAGCTTCGACAGGGGAGGAAACACCATATATTTT.

The gene calls are TRBV19 and TRBJ2-7; TRBD1 or TRBD2 may be the D gene (5 bases each). V lost 6 bases and J lost 0, with 15 bases in between. The CDR3 contains 15 residues. Germline loops: CDR1 LNHDA, CDR2 SQIVND (reference sequence). The CDR3 DNA reads as TGTGCCAGTAGAAGGACACTAGGGAGCTCCTACGAGCAGTACTTC. The encoded protein is CASRRTLGSSYEQYF.

The chain links TRBV19 to TRBJ1-2, with D maybe TRBD1 (6 bases). The CDR3 is 14 residues long. Trimming removed 5 bases at V and 4 bases at J, with 14 bases between. CDR1 LNHDA and CDR2 SQIVND come from the germline V gene (reference sequence). DNA for the CDR3: TGTGCCAGTAGTGGGGGCAGGGCCTCCTATGGCTACACCTTC. Translated: CASSGGRASYGYTF.

The rearrangement joins TRBV18 to TRBJ2-1; D is undetermined. This CDR3 region has 14 residues. The germline V gene has CDR1 KGHSH and CDR2 LQKENI. V was trimmed by 3 bases and J by 8 bases, leaving 14 bases between them. CDR3 nucleotides: TGTGCCAGCTCACCTGACCTCGTCGACGATGAGCAGTTCTTC. As protein: CASSPDLVDDEQFF.

The rearrangement joins TRBV6-6 to TRBJ1-5; 11 nucleotides line up with TRBD1. CDR1 and CDR2 (germline): MNHNY, SVGAGI (reference sequence). The CDR3 loop spans 15 amino acids. After removal of 5 bases from V and 4 bases from J, the junction contained 4 bases not matched to a gene. The CDR3 DNA is TGTGCCAGCAGTCCCCGGGACAGGGGGAATCAGCCCCAGCATTTT. It encodes CASSPRDRGNQPQHF.

The rearrangement links TRBV6-5 to TRBJ2-7, with D tentatively TRBD1 (8 bases). Germline CDR1 MNHEY, CDR2 SVGAGI. The V and J ends lost 7 bases and 1 base respectively, with 11 bases between them. CDR3 size: 13 residues. CDR3 amino acids: CASNRGGSYEQYF. CDR3 sequence (DNA): TGTGCCAGCAACAGGGGGGGGTCCTACGAGCAGTACTTC.

The V and J genes are TRBV11-2 and TRBJ1-1; D unclear. Trimming removed 2 bases from V and 7 bases from J, with 14 bases in between. The CDR3 covers 14 residues. Germline V CDR1 and CDR2: SGHAT, FQNNGV. In DNA, the CDR3 is TGTGCCAGCAGCTTATATGGGGAAAACCTTGAAGCTTTCTTT. Translation: CASSLYGENLEAFF.

This clone showed up just once. The chain is built from TRBV13 and TRBJ2-3, with TRBD2 matching 8 bases. The ends lost 4 bases at V and 3 bases at J; junction bases unmatched: 6. Germline-derived CDR1 and CDR2 are PRHDT and FYEKMQ (reference sequence). The CDR3 spans 15 residues. The CDR3 reads CASSYPGGETDTQYF. The CDR3 DNA reads TGTGCCAGCAGCTACCCCGGGGGGGAGACAGATACGCAGTATTTT.

This chain links TRBV5-5 with TRBJ1-2; 11 nucleotides agree with TRBD1. CDR3 length equals 14 residues. Germline V gene data show CDR1 as SGHKS and CDR2 as YYEKEE (reference sequence). J lost 2 bases, V lost 4 bases, and 1 base had no gene match. The CDR3 DNA reads as TGTGCCAGCAGCGGGGACAGGGGGAACTATGGCTACACCTTC. Its protein product is CASSGDRGNYGYTF.

The chain links TRBV30 to TRBJ1-5; D gene uncertain. Germline-derived CDR1 and CDR2 are GTSNPN and SVGIG (reference sequence). Between the trimmed V and J ends, which lost 0 bases and 1 base, there was a span of 16 bases. The CDR3 has 17 residues. The CDR3 spells CAWSVRAPGGSNQPQHF. In nucleotides, the CDR3 is TGTGCCTGGAGTGTACGAGCCCCGGGAGGCAGCAATCAGCCCCAGCATTTT.

Only a few counts were recorded for this clone. The rearrangement joins TRBV6-5 to TRBJ2-7, with 8 positions matching TRBD2. There are 16 residues in the CDR3. V was pared by 0 bases and J by 3 bases, with 7 bases of the junction left unmatched. CDR1 and CDR2 from the germline V gene are MNHEY and SVGAGI. DNA for the CDR3: TGTGCCAGCAGTTACTCGTCGGGGGGGGTGTACTACGAGCAGTACTTC. Translated, it gives CASSYSSGGVYYEQYF.

The chain combines TRBV11-2 with TRBJ2-7, with TRBD1 as a possible D gene (5 bases). This CDR3 has 14 residues. Germline values: CDR1 SGHAT, CDR2 FQNNGV. Trimming cost V 1 base and J 3 bases, with 10 bases left between them. CDR3 protein: CASSLGQIFYEQYF. For the CDR3, the DNA is TGTGCCAGCAGCTTAGGACAGATCTTCTACGAGCAGTACTTC.

The rearrangement uses TRBV10-3 and TRBJ1-2; TRBD1 matches at 10 bases. CDR3 length equals 19 residues. V lost 4 bases and J lost 4; bases outside the gene matches: 18. The germline CDR1 and CDR2 sequences are ENHRY and SYGVKD. CDR3 region: CAISAPLRDRGLKGYGYTF. The DNA for the CDR3 is TGTGCCATCAGTGCCCCTCTACGGGACAGGGGATTAAAGGGCTATGGCTACACCTTC.

The CDR3, as DNA: TGTGCCAGCACCCCACCTACTAGCACAGATACGCAGTATTTT. Its translation is CASTPPTSTDTQYF. The chain has TRBV6-5 and TRBJ2-3; no definite D call. Trimming took 7 bases from V and 0 from J, leaving 11 bases between them. CDR1 is MNHEY, CDR2 SVGAGI, per germline. This CDR3 spans 14 amino acids.

V and J are TRBV10-3 and TRBJ2-5; D may correspond to TRBD1 or TRBD2 (6 bases each). V gave up 2 bases and J gave up 9 bases, with 10 bases separating them. Germline V gene data show CDR1 as ENHRY and CDR2 as SYGVKD. The CDR3 consists of 12 residues. The CDR3 here is CAISETRGAQYF. The CDR3 DNA reads as TGTGCCATCAGTGAGACGAGGGGGGCCCAGTACTTC.

This rearrangement joins TRBV6-5 to TRBJ1-2, with unresolved D. The V gene's germline CDR1 is MNHEY and CDR2 SVGAGI. Deletions cut 5 bases from V and 4 bases from J, with 11 bases between. This CDR3 is built from 13 residues. This CDR3 reads CASSLQLSYGYTF. DNA of the CDR3: TGTGCCAGCAGTCTACAGCTTAGCTATGGCTACACCTTC.

V and J are TRBV5-1 and TRBJ2-1, with D tentatively TRBD1 or TRBD2 (5 bases each). This CDR3 has 15 amino acids. Trimming took 0 bases from V and 5 from J, leaving 12 bases between them. CDR1 and CDR2 from the germline V gene are SGHRS and YFSETQ. The CDR3, as DNA: TGCGCCAGCAGCTTGGTTGGGACGGTTCACAATGAGCAGTTCTTC. Residues: CASSLVGTVHNEQFF.

This clone showed up just a few times. The V and J genes are TRBV5-1 and TRBJ1-6; 10 positions agree with TRBD1. The CDR3 spans 15 residues. CDR1 is SGHRS, CDR2 YFSETQ, per germline. The J segment lost 10 bases and the V segment lost 4 bases, leaving 8 bases of the junction unmatched. The CDR3 region has the DNA TGCGCCAGCAGCCTCGGGACAGGGGACGGCTCACCCCTCCACTTT. Amino acid sequence: CASSLGTGDGSPLHF.

The J gene is TRBJ2-1, the V gene TRBV27; D gene uncertain. This CDR3 is built from 15 residues. V lost 1 base, J lost 7 bases, and 14 bases lay in between. From germline, CDR1 is MNHEY and CDR2 SMNVEV (reference sequence). The CDR3 DNA reads TGTGCCAGCAGTTTATTAGGGAACGCAATAAATGAGCAGTTCTTC. This encodes CASSLLGNAINEQFF.

This chain uses TRBV2 with TRBJ1-5; D is unresolved. This CDR3 contains 13 residues. V lost 7 bases and J lost 4, with 11 bases in between. The germline gives CDR1 SNHLY, CDR2 FYNNEI. The CDR3 bases are TGTGCCAGCAAGCCGGCGAGGAATCAGCCCCAGCATTTT. It yields the protein CASKPARNQPQHF.

The chain employs TRBV5-4 and TRBJ1-3; perhaps TRBD1 as D (6 bases). The CDR3 consists of 14 residues. The germline V gene has CDR1 SGHNT and CDR2 YYREEE (reference sequence). The ends were cut back, 5 bases at V and 1 base at J, with 10 bases in the middle. Here the CDR3 DNA reads TGTGCCAGCAGGGAGGGGACATCTGGAAACACCATATATTTT. Protein: CASREGTSGNTIYF.

The rearrangement joins TRBV6-1 to TRBJ1-1; 7 bases fit TRBD1. Germline trimming cut 4 bases from V and 4 bases from J; bases unmatched to any gene: 9. The germline V gene encodes CDR1 MNHNS and CDR2 SASEGT. The CDR3 loop spans 15 amino acids. CDR3: CASSVRSRGGTEAFF. The CDR3 region has the DNA TGTGCCAGCAGTGTTCGGTCCAGGGGGGGCACTGAAGCTTTCTTT.

The rearrangement uses TRBV7-2 and TRBJ2-1; D is undetermined. The germline gives CDR1 SGHTA, CDR2 FQGNSA. The CDR3 totals 11 residues. V was cut by 4 bases and J by 12 bases, with 10 bases left in between. CDR3 sequence: CASSSGRAQFF. Here the CDR3 DNA reads TGTGCCAGCAGCTCTGGCCGGGCGCAGTTCTTC.